This T cell receptor (beta chain) was profiled in a study of cytomegalovirus exposure and HLA in healthy donors. Regarding the study as a whole: Presence/absence results assume similar sequencing depth per donor, which may not hold. A few CMV-associated chains were confirmed in vitro to be specific for CMV antigens. It is likely that the observed cluster of highly shared sequence variants was a sequencing artifact. Researchers left out some V segments, among them TRBV6-2 and TRBV6-3, as indistinguishable.

Germline trimming cut 2 bases from V and 8 bases from J; bases unmatched to any gene: 11. Germline values: CDR1 KGHSH, CDR2 LQKENI. The CDR3 is made up of 15 amino acids. The study ran its PCR with 60 Vbeta and 13 Jbeta primers. Repertoires were generated with immunoSEQ multiplex PCR, while TCRdb's copy carries only in-frame clones and drops some. The sample carries 84,000 or so clones, 60% to 85% recorded once. In the case of this clone: Antigen: not known.

Sequencing input: PBMCs. The V gene is TRBV18, the J gene TRBJ1-2, with TRBD1 identical over 7 bases. The receptor's source is a boy between 5 and 17 years old in good health and CMV-seronegative. The CDR3: CASSPETGQVGGYTF. The CDR3 nucleotides are TGTGCCAGCTCACCAGAAACAGGACAGGTTGGCGGCTACACCTTC.